These 7 T cell receptor beta chains share one sample of origin, sequenced in a study of neurological immune-mediated disorders. One entry per CDR3 protein, called by TCRdb with MiXCR from the 5' RACE reads. The sample carries tens of thousands of distinct CDR3 sequences, roughly 14% recorded once. Input material: PBMCs. These receptors were taken from a man aged 65 to 79 in good health.

This clonotype was seen many times. The genes are TRBV18 and TRBJ2-3, with 9 bases matching TRBD1. The CDR3 covers 15 residues. Trimming at V came to 6 bases and at J to 3 bases, leaving 7 bases not matched to a gene. Germline V gives CDR1 KGHSH, CDR2 LQKENI. The CDR3 sequence: CASSRRTGETDTQYF. The CDR3 DNA is TGTGCCAGCTCGCGCCGGACAGGGGAGACAGATACGCAGTATTTT. The full variable domain, with the rest looked up from reference TRBV18 and TRBJ2-3, is NAGVMQNPRHLVRRRGQEARLRCSPMKGHSHVYWYRQLPEEGLKFMVYLQKENIIDESGMPKERFSAEFPKEGPSILRIQQVVRGDSAAYFCASSRRTGETDTQYFGPGTRLTVL.

This clonotype was counted ten times or more. The gene calls are TRBV9 and TRBJ1-6, with D hard to call. This CDR3 has 15 amino acids. Per germline, CDR1 SGDLS and CDR2 YYNGEE. Deletions cut 4 bases from V and 4 bases from J, with 12 bases between. This chain's CDR3 is CASSFDGQYNSPLHF. The DNA of the CDR3 is TGTGCCAGCAGCTTCGACGGCCAGTATAATTCACCCCTCCACTTT. Variable domain in full (rest from reference TRBV9 and TRBJ1-6): DSGVTQTPKHLITATGQRVTLRCSPRSGDLSVYWYQQSLDQGLQFLIQYYNGEERAKGNILERFSAQQFPDLHSELNLSSLELGDSALYFCASSFDGQYNSPLHFGNGTRLTVT.

This sequence joins TRBV11-2 and TRBJ2-7; 10 bases are shared with TRBD1. Trimming took 5 bases from V and 6 from J; bases not matched to a gene: 10. CDR1 and CDR2 (germline): SGHAT, FQNNGV. This CDR3 has 15 residues. This CDR3 is CASSLKRDRGFEQYF. CDR3 in DNA: TGTGCCAGCAGCCTCAAGCGGGACAGGGGCTTCGAGCAGTACTTC.

This clonotype was observed many times. This chain uses TRBV10-3 with TRBJ1-1, with 8 bases lining up with TRBD1. The germline CDR1 and CDR2 sequences are ENHRY and SYGVKD. With V trimmed by 0 bases and J by 9 bases, 9 bases remained unmatched. This CDR3 region has 15 residues. The CDR3 bases are TGTGCCATCAGTGAGTCGTGGCAGGGGGCGTTTCAAGCTTTCTTT. Its translation is CAISESWQGAFQAFF.

This clonotype was counted many times. This chain links TRBV20-1 with TRBJ2-3, with 8 bases lining up with TRBD1. There are 14 residues in the CDR3. Unmatched junction bases numbered 4, after V lost 3 bases and J lost 2 bases. In germline, CDR1 is DFQATT, CDR2 SNEGSKA (reference sequence). In DNA form, the CDR3 reads TGCAGTGCTAGTCAGGGGGCCTTCACAGATACGCAGTATTTT. Translating gives CSASQGAFTDTQYF.

Ten or more counts support this clonotype. The rearrangement uses TRBV28 and TRBJ2-7, with TRBD1 matching over 7 bases. The CDR3 loop spans 14 amino acids. The V gene's germline CDR1 is MDHEN and CDR2 SYDVKM. Trimming at V came to 3 bases and at J to 3 bases, leaving 5 bases not matched to a gene. CDR3 DNA sequence: TGTGCCAGCAGTTTCCCCCGGGACAGCTACGAGCAGTACTTC. It encodes CASSFPRDSYEQYF. The entire variable domain, with the rest obtained from reference TRBV28 and TRBJ2-7, is as follows: DVKVTQSSRYLVKRTGEKVFLECVQDMDHENMFWYRQDPGLGLRLIYFSYDVKMKEKGDIPEGYSVSREKKERFSLILESASTNQTSMYLCASSFPRDSYEQYFGPGTRLTVT.

This clonotype has at least ten counts. This chain joins TRBV29-1 and TRBJ1-4, with D perhaps matching TRBD1 (5 bases). Trimming cost V 3 bases and J 7 bases, with 12 bases left between them. From germline, CDR1 is SQVTM and CDR2 ANQGSEA. The CDR3 has 13 residues. CDR3 sequence: CSVEYRGGEKLFF. The CDR3 nucleotides are TGCAGCGTTGAGTATAGGGGTGGTGAAAAACTGTTTTTT.